This record concerns one TCR beta chain sequence. This sample is part of a study of shared T cell receptors in the human thymus. Per germline, CDR1 SGHRS and CDR2 YFSETQ. The ends were cut back, 0 bases at V and 0 bases at J, with 16 bases in the middle. The CDR3 is 19 residues long. TCRdb's table, derived via immunoSEQ multiplex PCR, lists solely in-frame clones and lacks some. Here the sample spans under 450,000 clones, 85% to 95% being singletons. Material: thymocytes. V is TRBV5-1 and J is TRBJ2-6; D tentatively fits TRBD1 or TRBD2 (5 bases each). This clonotype originated in a human donor. In DNA form, the CDR3 reads TGCGCCAGCAGCTTGGTCTCCGGGACGGAATACTCTGGGGCCAACGTCCTGACTTTC. Residues: CASSLVSGTEYSGANVLTF.